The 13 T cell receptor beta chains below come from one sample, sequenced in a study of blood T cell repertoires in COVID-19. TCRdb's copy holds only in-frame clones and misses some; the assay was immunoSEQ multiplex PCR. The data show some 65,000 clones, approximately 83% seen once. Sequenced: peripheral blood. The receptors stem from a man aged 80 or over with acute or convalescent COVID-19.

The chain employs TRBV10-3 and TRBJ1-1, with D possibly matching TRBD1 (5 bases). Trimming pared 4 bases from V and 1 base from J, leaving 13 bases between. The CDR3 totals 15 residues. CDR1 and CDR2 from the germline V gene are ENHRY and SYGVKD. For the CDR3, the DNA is TGTGCCATCAGTGGGGTCGGAGGGACGAACACTGAAGCTTTCTTT. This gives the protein CAISGVGGTNTEAFF.

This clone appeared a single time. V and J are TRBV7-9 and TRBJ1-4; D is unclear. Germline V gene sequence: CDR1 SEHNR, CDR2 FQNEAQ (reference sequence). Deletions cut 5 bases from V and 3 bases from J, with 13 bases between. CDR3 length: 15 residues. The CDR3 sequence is CASSPPDNPNEKLFF. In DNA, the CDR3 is TGTGCCAGCAGCCCGCCTGACAATCCTAATGAAAAACTGTTTTTT.

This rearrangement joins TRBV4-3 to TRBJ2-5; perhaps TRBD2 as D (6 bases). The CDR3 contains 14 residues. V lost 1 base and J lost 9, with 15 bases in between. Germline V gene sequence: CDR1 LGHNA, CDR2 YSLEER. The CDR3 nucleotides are TGCGCCAGCAGCCAAGGTGGAGGGGCCATCCCCCAGTACTTC. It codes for CASSQGGGAIPQYF.

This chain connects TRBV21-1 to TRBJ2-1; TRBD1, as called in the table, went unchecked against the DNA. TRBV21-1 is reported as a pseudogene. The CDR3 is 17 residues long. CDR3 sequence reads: CASSSPRTGPGRNEQFF. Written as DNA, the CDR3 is TGTGCCAGCAGCTCCCCTCGGACAGGCCCCGGGCGGAATGAGCAGTTCTTC.

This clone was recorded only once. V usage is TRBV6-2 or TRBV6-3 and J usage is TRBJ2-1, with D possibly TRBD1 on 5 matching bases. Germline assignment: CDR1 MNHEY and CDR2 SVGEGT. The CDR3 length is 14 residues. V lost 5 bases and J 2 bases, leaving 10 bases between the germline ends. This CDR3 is CASSLAGTYNEQFF. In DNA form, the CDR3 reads TGTGCCAGCAGTCTCGCAGGGACCTACAATGAGCAGTTCTTC.

CDR3 nucleotide sequence: TGTGCCAGCAGCCGAGGGACAGGGATAAATACGCAGTATTTT. Protein: CASSRGTGINTQYF. The rearrangement uses TRBV7-6 and TRBJ2-3; TRBD1 matches 9 bases. V dropped 5 bases and J dropped 7; count of bases not matched to a gene: 7. The length of the CDR3 is 14 residues. From germline, CDR1 is SGHVS and CDR2 FNYEAQ. Full variable domain (remainder filled in from reference TRBV7-6 and TRBJ2-3): GAGVSQSPRYKVTKRGQDVALRCDPISGHVSLYWYRQALGQGPEFLTYFNYEAQQDKSGLPNDRFSAERPEGSISTLTIQRTEQRDSAMYRCASSRGTGINTQYFGPGTRLTVL.

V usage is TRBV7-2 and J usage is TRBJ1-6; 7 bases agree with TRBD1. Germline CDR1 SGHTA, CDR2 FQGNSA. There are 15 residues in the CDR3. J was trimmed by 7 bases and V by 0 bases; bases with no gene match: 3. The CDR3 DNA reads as TGTGCCAGCAGCTTAGCGGGACAGCTAAATTCACCCCTCCACTTT. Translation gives CASSLAGQLNSPLHF.

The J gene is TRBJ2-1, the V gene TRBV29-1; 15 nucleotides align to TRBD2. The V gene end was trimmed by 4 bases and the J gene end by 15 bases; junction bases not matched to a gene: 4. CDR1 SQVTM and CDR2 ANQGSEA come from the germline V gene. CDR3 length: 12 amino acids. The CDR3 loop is CSVGTSGRAPFF. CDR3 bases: TGCAGCGTTGGGACTAGCGGGAGGGCCCCGTTCTTC.

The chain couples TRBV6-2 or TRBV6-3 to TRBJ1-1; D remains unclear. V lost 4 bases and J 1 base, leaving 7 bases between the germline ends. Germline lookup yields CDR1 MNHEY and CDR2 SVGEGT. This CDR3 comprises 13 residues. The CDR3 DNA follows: TGTGCCAGCAGTTTACATCGGAACACTGAAGCTTTCTTT. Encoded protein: CASSLHRNTEAFF.

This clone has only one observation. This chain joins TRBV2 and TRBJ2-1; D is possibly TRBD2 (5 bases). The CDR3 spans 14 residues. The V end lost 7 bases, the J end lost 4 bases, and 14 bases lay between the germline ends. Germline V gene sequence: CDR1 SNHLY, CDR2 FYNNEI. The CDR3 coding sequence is TGTGCCAGCAATGAGCGGCCCTTGTACAATGAGCAGTTCTTC. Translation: CASNERPLYNEQFF.

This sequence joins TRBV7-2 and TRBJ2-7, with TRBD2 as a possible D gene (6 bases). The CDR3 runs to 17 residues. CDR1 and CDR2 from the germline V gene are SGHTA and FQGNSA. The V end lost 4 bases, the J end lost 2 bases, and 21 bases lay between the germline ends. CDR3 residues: CASSSPDRSGSPYEQYF. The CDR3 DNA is TGTGCCAGCAGCTCCCCCGACCGAAGCGGGTCTCCCTACGAGCAGTACTTC.

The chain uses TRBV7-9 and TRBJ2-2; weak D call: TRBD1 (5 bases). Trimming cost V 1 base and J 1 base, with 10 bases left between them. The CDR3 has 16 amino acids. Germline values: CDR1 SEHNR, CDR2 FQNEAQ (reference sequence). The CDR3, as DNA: TGTGCCAGCAGCTTAGGTACAGGCCGGAACACCGGGGAGCTGTTTTTT. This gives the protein CASSLGTGRNTGELFF. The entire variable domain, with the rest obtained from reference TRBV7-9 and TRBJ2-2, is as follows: DTGVSQNPRHKITKRGQNVTFRCDPISEHNRLYWYRQTLGQGPEFLTYFQNEAQLEKSRLLSDRFSAERPKGSFSTLEIQRTEQGDSAMYLCASSLGTGRNTGELFFGEGSRLTVL.

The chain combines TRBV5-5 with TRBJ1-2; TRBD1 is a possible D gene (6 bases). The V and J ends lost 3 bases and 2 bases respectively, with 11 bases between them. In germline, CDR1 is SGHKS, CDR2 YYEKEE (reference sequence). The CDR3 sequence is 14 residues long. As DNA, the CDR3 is TGTGCCAGCAGCTCACCCGGGACAAACTATGGCTACACCTTC. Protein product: CASSSPGTNYGYTF.